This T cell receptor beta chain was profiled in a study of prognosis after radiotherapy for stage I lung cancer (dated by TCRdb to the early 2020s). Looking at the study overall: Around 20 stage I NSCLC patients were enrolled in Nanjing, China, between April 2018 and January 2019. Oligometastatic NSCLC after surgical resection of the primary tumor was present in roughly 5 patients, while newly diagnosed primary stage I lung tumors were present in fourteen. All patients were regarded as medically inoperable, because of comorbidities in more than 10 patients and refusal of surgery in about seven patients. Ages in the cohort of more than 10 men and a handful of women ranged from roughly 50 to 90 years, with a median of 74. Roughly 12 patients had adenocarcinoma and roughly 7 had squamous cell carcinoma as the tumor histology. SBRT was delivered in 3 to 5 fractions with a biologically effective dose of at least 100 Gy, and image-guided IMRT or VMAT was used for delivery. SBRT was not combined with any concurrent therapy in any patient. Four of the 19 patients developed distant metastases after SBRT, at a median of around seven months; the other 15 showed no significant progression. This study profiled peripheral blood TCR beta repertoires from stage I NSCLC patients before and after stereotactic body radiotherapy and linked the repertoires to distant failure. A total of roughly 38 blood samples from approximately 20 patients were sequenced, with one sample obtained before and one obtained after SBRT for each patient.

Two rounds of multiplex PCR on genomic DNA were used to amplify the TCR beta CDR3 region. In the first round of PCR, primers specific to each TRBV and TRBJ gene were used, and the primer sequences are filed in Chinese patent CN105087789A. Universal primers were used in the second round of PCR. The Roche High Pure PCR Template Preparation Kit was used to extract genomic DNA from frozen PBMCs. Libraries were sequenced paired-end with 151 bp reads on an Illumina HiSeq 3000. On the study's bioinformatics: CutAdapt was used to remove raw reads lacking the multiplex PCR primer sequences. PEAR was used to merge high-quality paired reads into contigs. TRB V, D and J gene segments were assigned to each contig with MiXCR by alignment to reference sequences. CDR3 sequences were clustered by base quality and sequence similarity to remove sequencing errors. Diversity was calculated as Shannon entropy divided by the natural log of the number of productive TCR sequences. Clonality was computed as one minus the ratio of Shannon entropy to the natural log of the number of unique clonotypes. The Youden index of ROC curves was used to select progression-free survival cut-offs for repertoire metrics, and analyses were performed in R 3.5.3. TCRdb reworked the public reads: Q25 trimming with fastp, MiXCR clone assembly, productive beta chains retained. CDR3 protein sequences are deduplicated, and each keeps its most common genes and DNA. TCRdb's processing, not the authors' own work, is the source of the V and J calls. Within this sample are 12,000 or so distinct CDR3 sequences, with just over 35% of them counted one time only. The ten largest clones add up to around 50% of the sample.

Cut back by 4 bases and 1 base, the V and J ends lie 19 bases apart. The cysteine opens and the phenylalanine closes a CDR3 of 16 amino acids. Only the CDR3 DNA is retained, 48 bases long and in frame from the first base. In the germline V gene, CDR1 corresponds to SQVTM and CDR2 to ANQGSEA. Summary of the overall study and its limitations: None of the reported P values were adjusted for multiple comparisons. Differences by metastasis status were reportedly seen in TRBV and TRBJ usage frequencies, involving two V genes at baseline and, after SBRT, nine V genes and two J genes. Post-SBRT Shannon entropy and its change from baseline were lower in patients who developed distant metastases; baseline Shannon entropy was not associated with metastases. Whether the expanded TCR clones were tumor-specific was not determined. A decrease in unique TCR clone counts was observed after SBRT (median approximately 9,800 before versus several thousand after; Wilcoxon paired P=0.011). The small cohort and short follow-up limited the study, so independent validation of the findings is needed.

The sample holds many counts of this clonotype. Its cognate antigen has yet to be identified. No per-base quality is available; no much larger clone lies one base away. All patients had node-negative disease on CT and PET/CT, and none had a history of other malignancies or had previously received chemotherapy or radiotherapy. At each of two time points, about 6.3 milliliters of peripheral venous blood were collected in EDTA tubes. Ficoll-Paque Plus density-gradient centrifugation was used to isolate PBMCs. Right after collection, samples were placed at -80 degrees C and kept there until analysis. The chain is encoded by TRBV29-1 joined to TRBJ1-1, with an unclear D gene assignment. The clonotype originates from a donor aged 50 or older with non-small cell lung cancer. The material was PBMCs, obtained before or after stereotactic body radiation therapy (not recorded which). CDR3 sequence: CSVVDPGWYGNTEAFF. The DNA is TGCAGCGTTGTTGATCCAGGTTGGTACGGGAACACTGAAGCTTTCTTT.